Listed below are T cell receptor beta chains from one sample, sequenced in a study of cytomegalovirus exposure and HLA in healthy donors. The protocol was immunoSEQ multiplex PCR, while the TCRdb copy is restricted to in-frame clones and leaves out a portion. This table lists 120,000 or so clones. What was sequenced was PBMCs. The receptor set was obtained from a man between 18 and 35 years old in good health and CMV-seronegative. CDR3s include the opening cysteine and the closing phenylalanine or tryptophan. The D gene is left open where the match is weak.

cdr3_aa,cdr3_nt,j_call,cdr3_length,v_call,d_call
CASRPGRSYNEQFF,TGTGCCAGCAGACCCGGGAGATCATACAATGAGCAGTTCTTC,TRBJ2-1,14,TRBV6-1,NA
CASSYEGGGPNTEAFF,TGTGCCAGCAGTTACGAGGGCGGGGGCCCCAACACTGAAGCTTTCTTT,TRBJ1-1,16,TRBV6-5,NA
CASSLTSGKSHEQFF,TGTGCCAGCAGTCTCACTAGCGGGAAGTCCCATGAGCAGTTCTTC,TRBJ2-1,15,TRBV6-5,TRBD2
CASSEHGQNTEAFF,TGTGCCAGCAGTGAACATGGGCAGAACACTGAAGCTTTCTTT,TRBJ1-1,14,TRBV25-1,NA
CASSVRGNNEKLFF,TGTGCCAGCAGTGTTCGGGGGAATAATGAAAAACTGTTTTTT,TRBJ1-4,14,TRBV2,NA
CASSRRTGMNTEAFF,TGTGCCAGCAGCCGACGCACAGGGATGAACACTGAAGCTTTCTTT,TRBJ1-1,15,TRBV11-2,NA
CASSRSYEQYF,TGTGCCAGCAGCCGCTCCTACGAGCAGTACTTC,TRBJ2-7,11,TRBV7-2,NA
CASIRRGPGYGYTF,TGTGCCAGCATCAGGAGGGGGCCGGGCTATGGCTACACCTTC,TRBJ1-2,14,TRBV6-7,TRBD1
CATSDSYEQYF,TGTGCCACCTCGGACAGCTACGAGCAGTACTTC,TRBJ2-7,11,TRBV30,NA
CASTRAETGELFF,TGCGCCAGCACGAGGGCGGAGACCGGGGAGCTGTTTTTT,TRBJ2-2,13,TRBV5-1,NA
CASSLDLAAEAFF,TGCGCCAGCAGCTTGGACCTCGCGGCTGAAGCTTTCTTT,TRBJ1-1,13,TRBV5-1,NA
CASSQERLAGGPDEQFF,TGTGCCAGCAGCCAAGAGCGACTAGCGGGGGGGCCGGATGAGCAGTTCTTC,TRBJ2-1,17,TRBV4-2,TRBD2
CASSLAGLAGDNEQFF,TGTGCCAGCAGCTTGGCCGGTCTAGCGGGCGACAATGAGCAGTTCTTC,TRBJ2-1,16,TRBV5-6,TRBD2
CASSASSGAPNEQFF,TGTGCCAGCAGTGCCTCTAGCGGGGCCCCAAATGAGCAGTTCTTC,TRBJ2-1,15,TRBV6-6,TRBD2
CASGIAGYGTDTQYF,TGTGCCAGCGGCATAGCGGGGTACGGCACAGATACGCAGTATTTT,TRBJ2-3,15,TRBV7-3,TRBD2
CASSPPVSGNYGYTF,TGTGCCAGCTCACCACCGGTCTCAGGCAATTATGGCTACACCTTC,TRBJ1-2,15,TRBV18,NA
CASSLSSGAEDTQYF,TGTGCCAGCAGCTTATCTAGCGGAGCGGAGGATACGCAGTATTTT,TRBJ2-3,15,TRBV7-3,TRBD2
CASSLAGTSPYEQYF,TGTGCCAGCAGCTTAGCGGGGACATCTCCCTACGAGCAGTACTTC,TRBJ2-7,15,TRBV7-9,NA
CASSPSQGEQFF,TGTGCCAGCTCACCTTCCCAGGGTGAGCAGTTCTTC,TRBJ2-1,12,TRBV18,NA
CASSFRLGQETQYF,TGTGCCAGCAGTTTCCGACTCGGCCAAGAGACCCAGTACTTC,TRBJ2-5,14,TRBV6-5,NA
CASSLGNGGAWDTEAFF,TGTGCCAGCAGCTTAGGAAATGGGGGCGCCTGGGACACTGAAGCTTTCTTT,TRBJ1-1,17,TRBV7-9,NA
CASSLGHNGADTQYF,TGTGCCAGCAGCTTGGGGCACAACGGGGCAGATACGCAGTATTTT,TRBJ2-3,15,TRBV5-5,NA
CARDGGEDGYGYTF,TGTGCCCGTGACGGGGGGGAGGACGGCTATGGCTACACCTTC,TRBJ1-2,14,TRBV30,NA
CASSSGGSSYNEQFF,TGTGCCAGTTCTAGCGGGGGGAGCTCCTACAATGAGCAGTTCTTC,TRBJ2-1,15,TRBV19,TRBD2